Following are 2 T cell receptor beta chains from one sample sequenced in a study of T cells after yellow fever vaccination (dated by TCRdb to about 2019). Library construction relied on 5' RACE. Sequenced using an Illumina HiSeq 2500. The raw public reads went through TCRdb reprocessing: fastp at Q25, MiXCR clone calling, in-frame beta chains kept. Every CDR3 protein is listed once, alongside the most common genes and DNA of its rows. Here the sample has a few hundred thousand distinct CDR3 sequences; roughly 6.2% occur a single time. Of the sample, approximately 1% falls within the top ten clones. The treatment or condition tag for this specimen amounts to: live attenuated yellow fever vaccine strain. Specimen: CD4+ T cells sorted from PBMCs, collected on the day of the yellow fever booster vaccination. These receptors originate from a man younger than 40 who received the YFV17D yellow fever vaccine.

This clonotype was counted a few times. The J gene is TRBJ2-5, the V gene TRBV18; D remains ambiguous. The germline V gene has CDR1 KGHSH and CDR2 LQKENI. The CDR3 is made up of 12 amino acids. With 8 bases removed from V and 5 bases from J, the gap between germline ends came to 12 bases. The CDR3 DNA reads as TGTGCCAGCACGACCCCGGAGGAGACCCAGTACTTC. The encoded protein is CASTTPEETQYF.

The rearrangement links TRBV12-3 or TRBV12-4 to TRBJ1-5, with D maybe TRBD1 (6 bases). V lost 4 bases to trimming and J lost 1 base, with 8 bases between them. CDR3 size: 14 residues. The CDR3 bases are TGTGCCAGCAGTTCCGGACAGAGCAATCAGCCCCAGCATTTT. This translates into CASSSGQSNQPQHF.